This entry lists 2 T cell receptor beta chains sequenced from one sample in a study of blood T cell repertoires in COVID-19. Method: immunoSEQ multiplex PCR; TCRdb's copy keeps in-frame clones and lacks some. Of fewer than 500,000 clones listed, about 85% are singletons. Material for sequencing was PBMCs or T cells enriched from blood (not recorded which). The receptors come from a woman aged 18 to 35 with acute COVID-19.

This clone was seen a few times. This chain links TRBV19 with TRBJ2-7; D ambiguous. V lost 5 bases and J 2 bases, leaving 10 bases between the germline ends. Germline V gene lookup returns CDR1 LNHDA and CDR2 SQIVND (reference sequence). The CDR3 consists of 13 residues. The CDR3 region is CASSSSLAYEQYF. CDR3 nucleotide sequence: TGTGCCAGTAGTTCCTCTCTAGCCTACGAGCAGTACTTC.

The V and J genes are TRBV20-1 and TRBJ2-7, with D possibly TRBD2 on 6 matching bases. The CDR3 covers 11 residues. Germline values: CDR1 DFQATT, CDR2 SNEGSKA (reference sequence). Trimming left V 3 bases short and J 6 bases short, with 9 bases between. CDR3: CSARSGLEQYF. CDR3 coding DNA: TGCAGTGCTAGGAGCGGGCTCGAGCAGTACTTC.